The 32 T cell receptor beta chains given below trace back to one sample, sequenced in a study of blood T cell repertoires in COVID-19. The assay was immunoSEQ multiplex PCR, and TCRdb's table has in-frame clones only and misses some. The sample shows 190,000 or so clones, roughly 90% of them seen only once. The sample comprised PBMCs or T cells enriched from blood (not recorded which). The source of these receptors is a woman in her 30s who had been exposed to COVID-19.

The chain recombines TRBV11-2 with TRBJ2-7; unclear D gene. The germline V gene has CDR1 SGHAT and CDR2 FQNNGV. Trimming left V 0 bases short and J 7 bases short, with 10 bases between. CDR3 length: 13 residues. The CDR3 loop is CASSLDRRSEQYF. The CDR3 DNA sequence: TGTGCCAGCAGCTTAGATCGACGGAGTGAGCAGTACTTC. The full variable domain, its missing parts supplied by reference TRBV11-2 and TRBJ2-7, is EAGVAQSPRYKIIEKRQSVAFWCNPISGHATLYWYQQILGQGPKLLIQFQNNGVVDDSQLPKDRFSAERLKGVDSTLKIQPAKLEDSAVYLCASSLDRRSEQYFGPGTRLTVT.

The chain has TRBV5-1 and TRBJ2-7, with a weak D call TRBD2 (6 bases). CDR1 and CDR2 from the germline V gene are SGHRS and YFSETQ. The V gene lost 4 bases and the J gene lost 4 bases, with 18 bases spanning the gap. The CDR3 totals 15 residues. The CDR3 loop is CASSRGLFDAYEQYF. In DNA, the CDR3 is TGCGCCAGCAGCAGGGGACTCTTCGATGCTTACGAGCAGTACTTC.

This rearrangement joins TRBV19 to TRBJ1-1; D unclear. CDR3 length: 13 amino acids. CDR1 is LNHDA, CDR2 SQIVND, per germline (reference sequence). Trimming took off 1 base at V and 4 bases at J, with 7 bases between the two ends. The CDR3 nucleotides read TGTGCCAGTAGTATAGCCGAGGGCACTGAAGCTTTCTTT. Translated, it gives CASSIAEGTEAFF.

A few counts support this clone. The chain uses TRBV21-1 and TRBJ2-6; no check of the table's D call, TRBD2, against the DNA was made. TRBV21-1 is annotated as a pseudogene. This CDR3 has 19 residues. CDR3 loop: CASSNPTRSNPSGANVLTF. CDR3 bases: TGTGCCAGCAGCAACCCGACTAGATCTAACCCCTCTGGGGCCAACGTCCTGACTTTC.

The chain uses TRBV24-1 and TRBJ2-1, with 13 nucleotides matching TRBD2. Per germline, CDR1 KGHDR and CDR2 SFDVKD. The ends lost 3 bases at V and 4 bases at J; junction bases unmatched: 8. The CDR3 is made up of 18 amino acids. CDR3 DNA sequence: TGTGCCACCAGTGATCCCCGGACTAGCGGGGGACAGTACAATGAGCAGTTCTTC. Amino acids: CATSDPRTSGGQYNEQFF.

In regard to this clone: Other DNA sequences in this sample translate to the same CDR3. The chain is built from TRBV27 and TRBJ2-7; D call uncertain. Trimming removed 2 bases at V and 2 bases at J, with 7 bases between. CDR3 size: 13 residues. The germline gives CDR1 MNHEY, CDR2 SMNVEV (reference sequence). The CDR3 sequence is CASSLGTAYEQYF. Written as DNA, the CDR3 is TGTGCCAGCAGTTTAGGTACTGCCTACGAGCAGTACTTC.

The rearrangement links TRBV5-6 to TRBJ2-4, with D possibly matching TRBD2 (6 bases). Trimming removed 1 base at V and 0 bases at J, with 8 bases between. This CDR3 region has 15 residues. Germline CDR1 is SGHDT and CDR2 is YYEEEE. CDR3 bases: TGTGCCAGCAGCTTGCGGGGGTTAGCCAAAAACATTCAGTACTTC. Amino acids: CASSLRGLAKNIQYF.

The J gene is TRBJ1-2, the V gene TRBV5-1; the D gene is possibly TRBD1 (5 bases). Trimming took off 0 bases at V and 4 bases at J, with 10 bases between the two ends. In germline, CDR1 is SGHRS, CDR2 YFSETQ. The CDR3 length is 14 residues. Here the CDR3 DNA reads TGCGCCAGCAGCTTGGGGAGACAGAGCTATGGCTACACCTTC. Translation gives CASSLGRQSYGYTF. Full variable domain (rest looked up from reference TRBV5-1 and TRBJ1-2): KAGVTQTPRYLIKTRGQQVTLSCSPISGHRSVSWYQQTPGQGLQFLFEYFSETQRNKGNFPGRFSGRQFSNSRSEMNVSTLELGDSALYLCASSLGRQSYGYTFGSGTRLTVV.

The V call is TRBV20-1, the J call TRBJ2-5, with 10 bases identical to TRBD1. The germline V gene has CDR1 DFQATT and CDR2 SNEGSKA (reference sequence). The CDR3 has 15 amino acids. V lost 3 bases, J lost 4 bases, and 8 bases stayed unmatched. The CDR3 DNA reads TGCAGTGCTAGTGGGGACAGGGGTACGGGAGAGACCCAGTACTTC. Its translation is CSASGDRGTGETQYF.

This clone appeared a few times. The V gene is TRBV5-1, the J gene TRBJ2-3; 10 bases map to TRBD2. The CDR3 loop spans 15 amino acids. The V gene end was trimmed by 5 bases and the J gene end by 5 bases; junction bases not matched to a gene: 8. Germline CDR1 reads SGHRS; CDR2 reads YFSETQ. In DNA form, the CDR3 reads TGCGCCAGCAGTTTCAATAGCGGGGGGCGAGATACGCAGTATTTT. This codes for CASSFNSGGRDTQYF.

CDR3 nucleotides: TGTGCCCTCAAACCGGACAGTCCAGGGCTCGACTATGGCTACACCTTC. This sequence encodes CALKPDSPGLDYGYTF. The chain has TRBV10-3 and TRBJ1-2; D may be TRBD1 (6 bases). The CDR3 is made up of 16 amino acids. CDR1 is ENHRY and CDR2 is SYGVKD in the germline V gene. V was clipped by 11 bases and J by 3 bases, with 25 bases between them.

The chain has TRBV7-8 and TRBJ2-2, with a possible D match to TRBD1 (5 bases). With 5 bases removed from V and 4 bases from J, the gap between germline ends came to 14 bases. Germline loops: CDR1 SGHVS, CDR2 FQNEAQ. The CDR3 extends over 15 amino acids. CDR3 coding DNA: TGTGCCAGCAGCCGCGGAGCAGGGTCCACCGGGGAGCTGTTTTTT. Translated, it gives CASSRGAGSTGELFF.

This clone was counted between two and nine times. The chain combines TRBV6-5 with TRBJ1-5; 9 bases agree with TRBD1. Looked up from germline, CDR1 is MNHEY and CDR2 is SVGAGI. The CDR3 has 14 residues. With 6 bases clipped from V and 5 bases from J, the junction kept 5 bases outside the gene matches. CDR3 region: CASRSTGGDQPQHF. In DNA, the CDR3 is TGTGCCAGCAGGTCCACAGGGGGCGATCAGCCCCAGCATTTT.

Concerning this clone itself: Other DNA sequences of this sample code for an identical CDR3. The CDR3 nucleotides are TGTGCCAGTAGTAACAGGGGGAATTCACCCCTCCACTTT. Its translation is CASSNRGNSPLHF. This chain uses TRBV19 with TRBJ1-6; 8 bases line up with TRBD1. This CDR3 has 13 residues. V dropped 4 bases and J dropped 7; count of bases not matched to a gene: 0. Per the germline V gene, CDR1 is LNHDA and CDR2 is SQIVND (reference sequence).

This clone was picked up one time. CDR3 protein: CASRLPGTGELFF. The CDR3 coding sequence is TGTGCCAGCAGACTTCCGGGGACCGGGGAGCTGTTTTTT. V and J are TRBV6-5 and TRBJ2-2; a weak D match, TRBD2 (5 bases). The CDR3 spans 13 residues. Trimming stripped 6 bases from V and 5 bases from J, with 10 bases between. In germline, CDR1 is MNHEY, CDR2 SVGAGI.

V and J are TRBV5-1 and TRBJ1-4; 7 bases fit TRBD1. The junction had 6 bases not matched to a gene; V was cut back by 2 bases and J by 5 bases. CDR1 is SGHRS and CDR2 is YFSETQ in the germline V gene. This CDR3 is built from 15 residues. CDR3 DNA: TGCGCCAGCAGCTTCAGGGGACAGCAGAATGAAAAACTGTTTTTT. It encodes CASSFRGQQNEKLFF.

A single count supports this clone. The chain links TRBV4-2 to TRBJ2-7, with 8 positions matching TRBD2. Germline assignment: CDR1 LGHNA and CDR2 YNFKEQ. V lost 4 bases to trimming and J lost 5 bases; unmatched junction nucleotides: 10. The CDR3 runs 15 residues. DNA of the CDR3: TGTGCCAGCAGCCTGAGTCCGGGACTAGAAAACGAGCAGTACTTC. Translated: CASSLSPGLENEQYF.

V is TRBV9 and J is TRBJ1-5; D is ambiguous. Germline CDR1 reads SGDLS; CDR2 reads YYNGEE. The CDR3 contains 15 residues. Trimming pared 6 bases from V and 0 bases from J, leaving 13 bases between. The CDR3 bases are TGTGCCAGCACCCCCGGCGGAGATAGCAATCAGCCCCAGCATTTT. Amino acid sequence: CASTPGGDSNQPQHF. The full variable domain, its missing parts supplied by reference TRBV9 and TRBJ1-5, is DSGVTQTPKHLITATGQRVTLRCSPRSGDLSVYWYQQSLDQGLQFLIQYYNGEERAKGNILERFSAQQFPDLHSELNLSSLELGDSALYFCASTPGGDSNQPQHFGDGTRLSIL.

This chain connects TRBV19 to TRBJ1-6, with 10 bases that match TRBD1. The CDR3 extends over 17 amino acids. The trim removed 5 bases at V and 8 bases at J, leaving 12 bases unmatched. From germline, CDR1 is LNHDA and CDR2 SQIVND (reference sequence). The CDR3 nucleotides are TGTGCCAGTAGTCCCATCCCGGGACAGGGGAGGGATTCACCCCTCCACTTT. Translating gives CASSPIPGQGRDSPLHF.

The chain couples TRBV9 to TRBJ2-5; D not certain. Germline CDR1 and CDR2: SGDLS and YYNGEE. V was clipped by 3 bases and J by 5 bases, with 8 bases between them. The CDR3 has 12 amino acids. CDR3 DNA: TGTGCCAGCAGCGGAGCGTCCGAGACCCAGTACTTC. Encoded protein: CASSGASETQYF.

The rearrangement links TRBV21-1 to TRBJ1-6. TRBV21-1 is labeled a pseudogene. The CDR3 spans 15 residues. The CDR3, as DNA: TGTGCCAGCAGACGTTCTAGGTCATACTGTTCACCCCTCCACTTT. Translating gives CASRRSRSYCSPLHF.

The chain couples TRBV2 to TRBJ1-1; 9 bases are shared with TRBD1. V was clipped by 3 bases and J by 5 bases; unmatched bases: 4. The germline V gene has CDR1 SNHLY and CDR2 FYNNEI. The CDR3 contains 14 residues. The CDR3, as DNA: TGTGCCAGCAGTGATAACAGGGGGCGGACTGAAGCTTTCTTT. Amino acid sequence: CASSDNRGRTEAFF.

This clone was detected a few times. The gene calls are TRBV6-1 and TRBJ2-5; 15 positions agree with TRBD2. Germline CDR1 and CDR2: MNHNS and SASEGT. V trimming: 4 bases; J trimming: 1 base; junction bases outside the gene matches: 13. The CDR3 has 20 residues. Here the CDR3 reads CASSAGGPGTSGGSQETQYF. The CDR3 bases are TGTGCCAGCAGTGCTGGAGGCCCCGGGACTAGCGGGGGGTCCCAAGAGACCCAGTACTTC.

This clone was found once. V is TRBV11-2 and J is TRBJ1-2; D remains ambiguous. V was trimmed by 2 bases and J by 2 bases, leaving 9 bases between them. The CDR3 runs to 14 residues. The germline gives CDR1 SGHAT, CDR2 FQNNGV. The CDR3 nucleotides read TGTGCCAGCAGCTTATCTACGGGGAACTATGGCTACACCTTC. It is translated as CASSLSTGNYGYTF.

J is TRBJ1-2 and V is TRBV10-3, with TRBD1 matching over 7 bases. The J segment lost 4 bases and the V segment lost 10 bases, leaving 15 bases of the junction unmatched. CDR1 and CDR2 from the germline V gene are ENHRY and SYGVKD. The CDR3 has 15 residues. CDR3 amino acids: CATGGQSAAIYGYTF. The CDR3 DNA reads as TGTGCCACCGGGGGACAGTCCGCCGCCATCTATGGCTACACCTTC.

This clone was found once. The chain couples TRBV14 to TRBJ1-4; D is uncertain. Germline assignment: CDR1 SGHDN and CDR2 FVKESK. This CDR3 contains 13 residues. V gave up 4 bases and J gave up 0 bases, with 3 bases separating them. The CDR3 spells CASSPPTNEKLFF. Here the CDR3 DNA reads TGTGCCAGCAGCCCTCCAACTAATGAAAAACTGTTTTTT.

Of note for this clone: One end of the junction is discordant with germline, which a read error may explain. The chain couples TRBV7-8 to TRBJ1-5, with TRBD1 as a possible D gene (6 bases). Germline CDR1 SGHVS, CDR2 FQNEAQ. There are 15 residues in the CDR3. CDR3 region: CANSLLKGGNQPQHF. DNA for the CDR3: TGTGCCAACAGCTTACTGAAGGGGGGCAATCAGCCCCAGCATTTT.

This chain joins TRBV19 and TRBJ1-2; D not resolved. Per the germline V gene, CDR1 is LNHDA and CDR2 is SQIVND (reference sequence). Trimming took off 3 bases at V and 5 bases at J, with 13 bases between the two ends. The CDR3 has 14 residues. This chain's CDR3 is CASSMEAFRYGYTF. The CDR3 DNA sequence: TGTGCCAGTAGTATGGAGGCCTTCCGGTATGGCTACACCTTC.

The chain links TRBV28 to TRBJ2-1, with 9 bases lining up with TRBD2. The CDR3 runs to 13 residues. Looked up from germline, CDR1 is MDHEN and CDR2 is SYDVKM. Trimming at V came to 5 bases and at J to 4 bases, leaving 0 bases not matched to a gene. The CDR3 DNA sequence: TGTGCCAGCAGTGCGGGGGGGTACAATGAGCAGTTCTTC. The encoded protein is CASSAGGYNEQFF.

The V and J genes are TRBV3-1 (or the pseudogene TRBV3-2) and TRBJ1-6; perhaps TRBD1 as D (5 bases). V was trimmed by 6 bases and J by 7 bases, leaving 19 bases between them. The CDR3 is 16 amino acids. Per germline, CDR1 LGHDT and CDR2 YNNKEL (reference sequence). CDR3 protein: CASSLYLDSSNSPLHF. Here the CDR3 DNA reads TGTGCCAGCAGTCTCTACTTAGACAGCTCGAATTCACCCCTCCACTTT.

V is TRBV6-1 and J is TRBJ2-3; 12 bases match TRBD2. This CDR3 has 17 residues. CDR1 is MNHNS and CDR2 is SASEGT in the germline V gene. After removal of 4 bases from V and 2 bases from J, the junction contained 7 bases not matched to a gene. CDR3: CASSVRLAGDPTDTQYF. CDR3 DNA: TGTGCCAGCAGTGTCAGACTAGCGGGGGACCCCACAGATACGCAGTATTTT.

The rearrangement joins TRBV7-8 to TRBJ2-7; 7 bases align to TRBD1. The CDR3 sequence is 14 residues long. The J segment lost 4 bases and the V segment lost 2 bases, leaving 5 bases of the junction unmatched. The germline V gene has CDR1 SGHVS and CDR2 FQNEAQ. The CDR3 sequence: CASSLPGTDYEQYF. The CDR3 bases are TGTGCCAGCAGCTTACCGGGGACAGATTACGAGCAGTACTTC. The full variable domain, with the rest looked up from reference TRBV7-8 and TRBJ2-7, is GAGVSQSPRYKVAKRGQDVALRCDPISGHVSLFWYQQALGQGPEFLTYFQNEAQLDKSGLPSDRFFAERPEGSVSTLKIQRTQQEDSAVYLCASSLPGTDYEQYFGPGTRLTVT.